The rows below give T cell receptor beta chains drawn from one sample of a study of blood T cell repertoires in COVID-19. Libraries were prepared by immunoSEQ multiplex PCR; TCRdb keeps only in-frame clonotypes and omits some of them. The top ten hold around 6% of the sample, which has about 130,000 clones, roughly 80% seen once. Specimen: peripheral blood. These receptors all come from a man at least 80 years old with COVID-19, enrolled during active disease. Each CDR3 is given with its conserved first and last residue. The D gene is left open where the match is weak. Where a row states a size, it is once, few, many or the class of an expanded clone; other rows omit it.

v_call	d_call	j_call	clone_size	cdr3_aa	cdr3_nt
TRBV5-1	TRBD2	TRBJ2-1	NA	CASSTWTSARQYNEQFF	TGCGCCAGCAGCACCTGGACTAGCGCGAGACAGTACAATGAGCAGTTCTTC
TRBV15	NA	TRBJ1-4	NA	CATSRAGTLVEKLFF	TGTGCCACCAGCAGAGCCGGGACACTCGTCGAAAAACTGTTTTTT
TRBV7-2	NA	TRBJ2-3	few	CASSPTGYMDTQYF	TGTGCCAGCAGCCCAACAGGGTATATGGATACGCAGTATTTT
TRBV10-3	NA	TRBJ2-1	NA	CAISDPGEGRNEQFF	TGTGCCATCAGTGACCCAGGAGAGGGTAGGAATGAGCAGTTCTTC
TRBV6-5	NA	TRBJ2-2	NA	CASSSQGPGELFF	TGTGCCAGCAGCTCCCAGGGGCCCGGGGAGCTGTTTTTT
TRBV7-3	NA	TRBJ1-1	NA	CASSFGRGEAFF	TGTGCCAGCAGCTTCGGACGGGGAGAAGCTTTCTTT
TRBV7-9	TRBD1	TRBJ1-5	NA	CASRGQGNQPQHF	TGTGCCAGCAGAGGACAGGGCAATCAGCCCCAGCATTTT
TRBV6-2/TRBV6-3	TRBD2	TRBJ2-2	NA	CASSFSGRNTGELFF	TGTGCCAGCAGTTTCAGCGGGAGGAACACCGGGGAGCTGTTTTTT
TRBV7-3	NA	TRBJ2-1	NA	CASSPTPGLINEQFF	TGTGCCAGCAGCCCGACCCCGGGACTCATCAATGAGCAGTTCTTC
TRBV5-1	TRBD2	TRBJ2-5	NA	CASSPGTSRETQYF	TGCGCCAGCAGCCCCGGGACTAGCAGGGAGACCCAGTACTTC
TRBV29-1	NA	TRBJ1-1	NA	CSGRGVNTEAFF	TGCAGCGGTCGGGGAGTGAACACTGAAGCTTTCTTT
TRBV19	TRBD1	TRBJ1-5	few	CASSSRGGQGDNQPQHF	TGTGCCAGTAGTTCCCGCGGAGGCCAGGGGGACAATCAGCCCCAGCATTTT
TRBV9	NA	TRBJ1-3	NA	CASSDSRGGNTIYF	TGTGCCAGCAGCGACTCACGGGGTGGAAACACCATATATTTT
TRBV6-1	TRBD1	TRBJ1-5	few	CASSDSPGQAAESNQPQHF	TGTGCCAGCAGTGATTCCCCGGGACAGGCGGCTGAGAGCAATCAGCCCCAGCATTTT
TRBV18	NA	TRBJ2-5	NA	CASSRFRDTQETQYF	TGTGCCAGCTCACGCTTCCGGGATACTCAAGAGACCCAGTACTTC
TRBV6-5	NA	TRBJ1-5	few	CASSYADNQPQHF	TGTGCCAGCAGTTACGCGGACAATCAGCCCCAGCATTTT
TRBV28	TRBD1	TRBJ1-2	NA	CASSVGQGNYGYTF	TGTGCCAGCAGTGTGGGACAGGGGAACTATGGCTACACCTTC
TRBV7-9	NA	TRBJ1-1	NA	CASSPKRALNTEAFF	TGTGCCAGCAGCCCCAAGCGAGCCCTGAACACTGAAGCTTTCTTT